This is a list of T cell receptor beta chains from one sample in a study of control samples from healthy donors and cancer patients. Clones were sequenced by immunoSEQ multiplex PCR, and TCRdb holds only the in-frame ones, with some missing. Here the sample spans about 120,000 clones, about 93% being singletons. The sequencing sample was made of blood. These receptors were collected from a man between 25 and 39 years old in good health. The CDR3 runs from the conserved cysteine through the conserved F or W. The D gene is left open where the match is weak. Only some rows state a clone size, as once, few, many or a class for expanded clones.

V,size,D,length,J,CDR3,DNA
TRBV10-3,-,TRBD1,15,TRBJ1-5,CATQTGKKPNQPQHF,TGTGCCACACAGACAGGGAAAAAGCCCAATCAGCCCCAGCATTTT
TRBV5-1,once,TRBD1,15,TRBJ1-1,CASSLASPGGTEAFF,TGCGCCAGCAGCTTGGCGTCCCCAGGGGGCACTGAAGCTTTCTTT
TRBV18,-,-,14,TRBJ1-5,CASSPDGPNQPQHF,TGTGCCAGCTCACCGGACGGACCCAATCAGCCCCAGCATTTT
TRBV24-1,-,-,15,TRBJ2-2,CATSDPGQPTGELFF,TGTGCCACCAGTGACCCTGGACAGCCCACCGGGGAGCTGTTTTTT
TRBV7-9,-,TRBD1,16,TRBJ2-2,CASSVKGQTMTGELFF,TGTGCCAGCAGCGTGAAGGGACAGACTATGACCGGGGAGCTGTTTTTT
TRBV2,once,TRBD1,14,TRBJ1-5,CASSERTGGQPQHF,TGTGCCAGCAGTGAAAGGACAGGTGGTCAGCCCCAGCATTTT
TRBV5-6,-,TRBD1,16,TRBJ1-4,CASSALSGQGNEKLFF,TGTGCCAGCAGCGCCTTATCGGGACAGGGTAATGAAAAACTGTTTTTT
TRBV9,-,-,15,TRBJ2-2,CASSGGDLRGGELFF,TGTGCCAGCAGCGGCGGAGATTTGCGGGGCGGGGAGCTGTTTTTT
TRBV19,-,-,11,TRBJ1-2,CASSSTYGYTF,TGTGCCAGTAGTTCGACCTATGGCTACACCTTC
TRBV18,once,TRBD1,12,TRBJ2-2,CASSPPGDRPFF,TGTGCCAGCTCACCACCGGGGGACAGGCCGTTTTTT
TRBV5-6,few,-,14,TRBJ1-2,CASSPRDSRYGYTF,TGTGCCAGCAGCCCCCGGGACTCTCGTTATGGCTACACCTTC
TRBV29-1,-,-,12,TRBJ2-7,CSVVDILYEQYF,TGCAGCGTTGTTGACATCCTCTACGAGCAGTACTTC
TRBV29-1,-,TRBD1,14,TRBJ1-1,CSVAPGTVNTEAFF,TGCAGCGTCGCCCCCGGGACAGTGAACACTGAAGCTTTCTTT
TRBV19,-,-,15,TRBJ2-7,CASSMGTESSYEQYF,TGTGCCAGTAGTATGGGTACCGAGTCGTCCTACGAGCAGTACTTC
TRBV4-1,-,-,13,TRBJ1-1,CASSQTGNTEAFF,TGCGCCAGCAGCCAAACAGGGAACACTGAAGCTTTCTTT
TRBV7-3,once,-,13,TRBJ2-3,CASSPGPTDTQYF,TGTGCCAGCAGTCCTGGACCCACAGATACGCAGTATTTT
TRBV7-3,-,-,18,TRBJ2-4,CASSFSPLDRGAKNIQYF,TGTGCCAGCAGCTTCTCACCCCTGGACCGGGGAGCCAAAAACATTCAGTACTTC
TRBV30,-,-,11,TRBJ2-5,CAWSNGETQYF,TGTGCCTGGAGTAACGGGGAGACCCAGTACTTC
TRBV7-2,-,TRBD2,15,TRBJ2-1,CASSSGTSGGHGQFF,TGTGCCAGCAGCTCCGGGACTAGCGGGGGCCATGGGCAGTTCTTC
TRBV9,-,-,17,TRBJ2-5,CASSGSRDGVFRETQYF,TGTGCCAGCAGCGGGTCCCGGGACGGTGTGTTTAGAGAGACCCAGTACTTC
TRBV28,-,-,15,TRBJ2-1,CASTYSRRSYNEQFF,TGTGCCAGCACCTACTCACGGAGGTCCTACAATGAGCAGTTCTTC
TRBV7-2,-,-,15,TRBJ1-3,CASSGAGVSGNTIYF,TGTGCCAGCAGCGGGGCGGGAGTCTCTGGAAACACCATATATTTT
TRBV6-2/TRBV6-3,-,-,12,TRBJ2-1,CASSSDYNEQFF,TGTGCCAGCAGTTCCGATTACAATGAGCAGTTCTTC
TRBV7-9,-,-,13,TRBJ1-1,CASSLEHLTEAFF,TGTGCCAGCAGCTTAGAACACCTCACTGAAGCTTTCTTT
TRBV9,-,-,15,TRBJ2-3,CASSVLQGPGNTQYF,TGTGCCAGCAGCGTGCTTCAGGGACCGGGAAATACGCAGTATTTT
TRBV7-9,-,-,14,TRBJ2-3,CASSFTRGADTQYF,TGTGCCAGCAGCTTTACCAGGGGGGCAGATACGCAGTATTTT
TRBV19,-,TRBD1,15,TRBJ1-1,CASRREGATNTEAFF,TGTGCCAGTAGGAGGGAGGGGGCGACGAACACTGAAGCTTTCTTT
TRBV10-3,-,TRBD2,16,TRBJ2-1,CAISGGGGPSYNEQFF,TGTGCCATCAGTGGGGGGGGTGGTCCATCCTACAATGAGCAGTTCTTC
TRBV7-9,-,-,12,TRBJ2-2,CASTENTGELFF,TGTGCCAGCACCGAGAACACCGGGGAGCTGTTTTTT
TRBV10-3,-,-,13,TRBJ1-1,CAIRGSANTEAFF,TGTGCCATCCGCGGATCGGCGAACACTGAAGCTTTCTTT
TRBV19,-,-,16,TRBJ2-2,CASSRLGFANTGELFF,TGTGCCAGTAGTAGGCTCGGCTTCGCGAACACCGGGGAGCTGTTTTTT
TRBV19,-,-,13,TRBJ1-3,CASSGSQGNTIYF,TGTGCCAGTAGTGGCTCACAGGGAAACACCATATATTTT
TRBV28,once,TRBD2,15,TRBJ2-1,CASSASGGPYNEQFF,TGTGCCAGCAGCGCTAGCGGGGGGCCTTACAATGAGCAGTTCTTC
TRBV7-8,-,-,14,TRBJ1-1,CASSPTRQDTEAFF,TGTGCCAGCAGCCCGACAAGACAGGACACTGAAGCTTTCTTT
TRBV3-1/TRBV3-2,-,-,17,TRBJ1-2,CASSQLPEFTADYGYTF,TGTGCCAGCAGCCAACTTCCCGAATTTACTGCCGACTATGGCTACACCTTC
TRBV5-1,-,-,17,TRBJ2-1,CASKLGRVRGLGNEQFF,TGCGCCAGTAAACTCGGTCGAGTTCGAGGACTGGGCAATGAGCAGTTCTTC